This passage covers 20 T cell receptor beta chains from one sample sequenced in a study of blood T cell repertoires in COVID-19. Method: immunoSEQ multiplex PCR; TCRdb's copy keeps in-frame clones and lacks some. This repertoire shows fewer than 95,000 clones, about 74% found once; its top ten account for around 4%. The material sequenced was peripheral blood. The receptor set was obtained from a man aged 65 to 79 with COVID-19, enrolled during active disease.

This clone was counted a few times. This chain uses TRBV24-1 with TRBJ2-1; 8 bases match TRBD1. After removal of 2 bases from V and 5 bases from J, the junction contained 7 bases not matched to a gene. Germline assignment: CDR1 KGHDR and CDR2 SFDVKD. There are 16 residues in the CDR3. CDR3 nucleotides: TGTGCCACCAGTGATTGGGGACAGGACTGGGACAATGAGCAGTTCTTC. The encoded protein is CATSDWGQDWDNEQFF.

The rearrangement links TRBV5-1 to TRBJ1-2; 7 nucleotides match TRBD1. Germline trimming cut 3 bases from V and 4 bases from J; bases unmatched to any gene: 6. Germline-derived CDR1 and CDR2 are SGHRS and YFSETQ. This CDR3 has 14 amino acids. CDR3 sequence (DNA): TGCGCCAGCAGCTCTCGGACAGGCTCCTATGGCTACACCTTC. The encoded protein is CASSSRTGSYGYTF.

The V gene is TRBV19, the J gene TRBJ2-5; 10 nucleotides align to TRBD2. CDR1 LNHDA and CDR2 SQIVND come from the germline V gene (reference sequence). With V trimmed by 2 bases and J by 5 bases, 11 bases remained unmatched. The CDR3 consists of 17 residues. The CDR3 spells CASSITLAGVEWETQYF. The CDR3 nucleotides read TGTGCCAGTAGTATAACTCTAGCGGGAGTGGAATGGGAGACCCAGTACTTC.

The chain combines TRBV7-2 with TRBJ2-7, with unresolved D. Trimming left V 1 base short and J 7 bases short, with 8 bases between. The CDR3 extends over 12 amino acids. Germline V gene data show CDR1 as SGHTA and CDR2 as FQGNSA. CDR3 coding DNA: TGTGCCAGCAGCTTAGGTTTCAGTGAGCAGTACTTC. It specifies CASSLGFSEQYF.

The V gene is TRBV7-9, the J gene TRBJ2-3; 9 bases agree with TRBD2. This CDR3 comprises 17 residues. The germline CDR1 and CDR2 sequences are SEHNR and FQNEAQ (reference sequence). J gave up 2 bases and V 5 bases, and 11 bases lay outside the gene matches. For the CDR3, the DNA is TGTGCCAGCAGCCCCCAATACGGCGGGAGGGCCACAGATACGCAGTATTTT. Amino acids: CASSPQYGGRATDTQYF.

The chain couples TRBV21-1 to TRBJ2-1; whether TRBD2, the table's D call, matches the DNA was not checked. TRBV21-1 is classified as a pseudogene. The CDR3 is 17 amino acids. This CDR3 is CASSKGGREGVYNEQFF. CDR3 in DNA: TGTGCCAGCAGCAAAGGCGGACGGGAGGGGGTCTACAATGAGCAGTTCTTC.

The genes are TRBV28 and TRBJ1-4; 8 bases line up with TRBD1. The CDR3 spans 15 residues. Per germline, CDR1 MDHEN and CDR2 SYDVKM. V lost 4 bases and J lost 2; bases outside the gene matches: 3. This CDR3 is CASSSRQGTNEKLFF. The DNA of the CDR3 is TGTGCCAGCAGTTCCAGACAGGGGACTAATGAAAAACTGTTTTTT. Complete variable domain (other parts from reference TRBV28 and TRBJ1-4): DVKVTQSSRYLVKRTGEKVFLECVQDMDHENMFWYRQDPGLGLRLIYFSYDVKMKEKGDIPEGYSVSREKKERFSLILESASTNQTSMYLCASSSRQGTNEKLFFGSGTQLSVL.

This chain uses TRBV6-2 or TRBV6-3 with TRBJ2-3, with 7 bases aligning to TRBD1. Trimming cost V 6 bases and J 3 bases; bases outside gene matches: 12. The CDR3 contains 16 residues. Germline V gene lookup returns CDR1 MNHEY and CDR2 SVGEGT. DNA of the CDR3: TGTGCCAGCAGCCGACAGGGATCGGGTCGTACAGATACGCAGTATTTT. The encoded protein is CASSRQGSGRTDTQYF.

The chain links TRBV28 to TRBJ2-4; 10 bases map to TRBD2. Germline V gives CDR1 MDHEN, CDR2 SYDVKM. V dropped 4 bases and J dropped 0; count of bases not matched to a gene: 6. The CDR3 runs 17 residues. CDR3 sequence (DNA): TGTGCCAGCAGTTCAGGACTAGCGGATTTAGCCAAAAACATTCAGTACTTC. This gives the protein CASSSGLADLAKNIQYF.

The chain employs TRBV9 and TRBJ2-7, with 10 bases lining up with TRBD1. CDR3 size: 16 residues. J was trimmed by 3 bases and V by 0 bases; bases with no gene match: 6. In germline, CDR1 is SGDLS, CDR2 YYNGEE. This CDR3 is CASSVAVGQGFYEQYF. For the CDR3, the DNA is TGTGCCAGCAGCGTAGCAGTGGGACAGGGGTTCTACGAGCAGTACTTC. Full variable domain (rest looked up from reference TRBV9 and TRBJ2-7): DSGVTQTPKHLITATGQRVTLRCSPRSGDLSVYWYQQSLDQGLQFLIQYYNGEERAKGNILERFSAQQFPDLHSELNLSSLELGDSALYFCASSVAVGQGFYEQYFGPGTRLTVT.

This chain links TRBV20-1 with TRBJ2-7; D is unclear. CDR1 is DFQATT and CDR2 is SNEGSKA in the germline V gene (reference sequence). The CDR3 runs 10 residues. V lost 5 bases and J 4 bases, leaving 6 bases between the germline ends. The CDR3 region is CSALYYEQYF. CDR3 DNA: TGCAGTGCTTTATATTACGAGCAGTACTTC.

The rearrangement links TRBV19 to TRBJ2-3, with D perhaps matching TRBD1 (6 bases). Trimming removed 0 bases at V and 3 bases at J, with 10 bases between. This CDR3 contains 15 residues. Germline CDR1 and CDR2: LNHDA and SQIVND (reference sequence). CDR3: CASSIEGARTDTQYF. CDR3 nucleotide sequence: TGTGCCAGTAGTATAGAGGGGGCGCGGACAGATACGCAGTATTTT.

The gene calls are TRBV6-5 and TRBJ2-7; D may be TRBD1 (6 bases). V gave up 5 bases and J gave up 2 bases, with 10 bases separating them. The CDR3 is made up of 13 amino acids. CDR1 and CDR2 (germline): MNHEY, SVGAGI. CDR3 in amino acids: CASSRRDTYEQYF. The CDR3 nucleotides read TGTGCCAGCAGTCGCCGGGACACCTACGAGCAGTACTTC.

The chain couples TRBV28 to TRBJ1-3; a weak D match, TRBD1 (5 bases). CDR1 is MDHEN and CDR2 is SYDVKM in the germline V gene. V lost 1 base, J lost 3 bases, and 7 bases lay in between. The CDR3 runs 14 residues. CDR3 bases: TGTGCCAGCAGTTTATCAGGGAATGGAAACACCATATATTTT. Encoded protein: CASSLSGNGNTIYF.

This chain uses TRBV3-1 (or the pseudogene TRBV3-2) with TRBJ2-1, with 9 positions matching TRBD1. The length of the CDR3 is 16 residues. CDR1 LGHDT and CDR2 YNNKEL come from the germline V gene (reference sequence). Losses at the gene ends were 3 bases for V and 8 bases for J; bases not matched to a gene: 11. As DNA, the CDR3 is TGTGCCAGCAGCCAGAGCGACAGGGGGAGAGTATATGAGCAGTTCTTC. It specifies CASSQSDRGRVYEQFF.

The chain combines TRBV2 with TRBJ2-5, with 7 bases matching TRBD1. Germline CDR1 reads SNHLY; CDR2 reads FYNNEI. After removal of 6 bases from V and 5 bases from J, the junction contained 6 bases not matched to a gene. The CDR3 covers 13 residues. CDR3 loop: CASSLGQAETQYF. For the CDR3, the DNA is TGTGCCAGCAGCTTAGGACAGGCGGAGACCCAGTACTTC.

The genes are TRBV24-1 and TRBJ2-2, with 7 bases identical to TRBD1. The CDR3 covers 15 residues. Germline CDR1 and CDR2: KGHDR and SFDVKD. V gave up 3 bases and J gave up 4 bases; unmatched junction bases: 4. For the CDR3, the DNA is TGTGCCACCAGTGATAGGGGGCAGGGCACCGGGGAGCTGTTTTTT. This translates into CATSDRGQGTGELFF.

The chain joins TRBV4-3 to TRBJ2-3, with a possible D match to TRBD2 (5 bases). V lost 1 base to trimming and J lost 2 bases, with 13 bases between them. CDR3 size: 16 residues. Germline V gene data show CDR1 as LGHNA and CDR2 as YSLEER. Here the CDR3 reads CASSQGVAPTTDTQYF. The DNA for the CDR3 is TGCGCCAGCAGCCAAGGGGTAGCGCCTACCACAGATACGCAGTATTTT.

This clone was observed a single time. The gene calls are TRBV28 and TRBJ1-2; 8 nucleotides line up with TRBD1. This CDR3 is 14 amino acids long. V shed 6 bases, J shed 3 bases, and the junction held 6 bases outside the gene matches. Per the germline V gene, CDR1 is MDHEN and CDR2 is SYDVKM. As DNA, the CDR3 is TGTGCCAGCAGCGGACAGGGAGGTCACTATGGCTACACCTTC. Its translation: CASSGQGGHYGYTF.

The chain joins TRBV6-5 to TRBJ2-7; TRBD2 agrees at 8 bases. Germline-derived CDR1 and CDR2 are MNHEY and SVGAGI. The ends lost 6 bases at V and 3 bases at J; junction bases unmatched: 4. This CDR3 has 13 amino acids. The CDR3 sequence is CASRRAGVYEQYF. The CDR3 DNA follows: TGTGCCAGCAGAAGAGCGGGGGTCTACGAGCAGTACTTC.